Listed here are 16 T cell receptor beta chains from one sample, sequenced in a study of blood T cell repertoires in COVID-19 (dated by TCRdb to 2019 to 2021). Libraries came from the immunoSEQ multiplex PCR assay. TCRdb stores this immuneACCESS table with in-frame sequences only. Part of the clones is absent; in the studies checked, under half of the shortfall reflects unresolved V genes, and no reason is known for the rest. For this sample there are more than 95,000 clones; roughly 72% appear just once. The top ten clones comprise less than 6.5% of the sample. Material: peripheral blood. The receptors derive from a man aged 60 to 69 with acute or convalescent COVID-19.

This chain connects TRBV13 to TRBJ1-1; 8 nucleotides agree with TRBD1. V was pared by 5 bases and J by 5 bases, with 13 bases of the junction left unmatched. There are 16 residues in the CDR3. Germline V gene sequence: CDR1 PRHDT, CDR2 FYEKMQ (reference sequence). The chain's CDR3 is CASSLPPAGGPTEAFF. The CDR3 nucleotides read TGTGCCAGCAGCCTCCCCCCCGCAGGGGGCCCGACTGAAGCTTTCTTT.

The gene calls are TRBV5-1 and TRBJ2-7, with 9 nucleotides matching TRBD2. The germline V gene encodes CDR1 SGHRS and CDR2 YFSETQ. V gave up 7 bases and J gave up 5 bases; unmatched junction bases: 19. This CDR3 has 17 amino acids. CDR3 bases: TGCGCCAGCCGACTCGTACAGCGGGGGGCCTCAGGGAACGAGCAGTACTTC. Encoded protein: CASRLVQRGASGNEQYF. Combining the CDR3 with reference TRBV5-1 and TRBJ2-7 gives the whole variable domain KAGVTQTPRYLIKTRGQQVTLSCSPISGHRSVSWYQQTPGQGLQFLFEYFSETQRNKGNFPGRFSGRQFSNSRSEMNVSTLELGDSALYLCASRLVQRGASGNEQYFGPGTRLTVT.

V usage is TRBV5-1 and J usage is TRBJ1-1; tentatively, D is TRBD1 (6 bases). CDR1 is SGHRS and CDR2 is YFSETQ in the germline V gene. The CDR3 runs 13 residues. The germline V and J ends were trimmed by 4 bases and 5 bases, with 12 bases remaining between them. The CDR3 sequence is CASSNPGVTEAFF. CDR3 bases: TGCGCCAGCAGCAACCCAGGGGTTACTGAAGCTTTCTTT.

This chain connects TRBV11-2 to TRBJ1-1, with 8 bases aligning to TRBD1. In germline, CDR1 is SGHAT, CDR2 FQNNGV. With V trimmed by 4 bases and J by 2 bases, 6 bases remained unmatched. The CDR3 runs 15 residues. CDR3 protein: CASSSRTGTNTEAFF. The CDR3 nucleotides read TGTGCCAGCAGCTCCAGGACAGGGACTAACACTGAAGCTTTCTTT. Drawing the rest from reference TRBV11-2 and TRBJ1-1, the complete variable domain is EAGVAQSPRYKIIEKRQSVAFWCNPISGHATLYWYQQILGQGPKLLIQFQNNGVVDDSQLPKDRFSAERLKGVDSTLKIQPAKLEDSAVYLCASSSRTGTNTEAFFGQGTRLTVV.

The rearrangement joins TRBV9 to TRBJ2-1, with 9 bases matching TRBD1. This CDR3 spans 17 amino acids. CDR1 is SGDLS, CDR2 YYNGEE, per germline. The V gene end was trimmed by 0 bases and the J gene end by 9 bases; junction bases not matched to a gene: 13. CDR3 sequence: CASSVGEQGASYGEQFF. The CDR3 DNA reads TGTGCCAGCAGCGTAGGTGAACAGGGGGCGTCTTACGGTGAGCAGTTCTTC.

The J gene is TRBJ1-3, the V gene TRBV6-5, with a weak D call TRBD1 (5 bases). The CDR3 covers 14 residues. The germline V gene encodes CDR1 MNHEY and CDR2 SVGAGI. V lost 1 base and J 4 bases, leaving 8 bases between the germline ends. DNA for the CDR3: TGTGCCAGCAGTTACTTCGGACAAGGAAACACCATATATTTT. It codes for CASSYFGQGNTIYF.

This clone was seen only a few times. The chain links TRBV4-2 to TRBJ1-6; D remains ambiguous. The CDR3 extends over 15 amino acids. CDR1 and CDR2 (germline): LGHNA, YNFKEQ. The V gene lost 0 bases and the J gene lost 9 bases, with 12 bases spanning the gap. The CDR3 loop is CASSQDWAEGSPLHF. The CDR3 DNA follows: TGTGCCAGCAGCCAAGATTGGGCGGAGGGTTCACCCCTCCACTTT.

This rearrangement joins TRBV30 to TRBJ1-1, with D hard to call. In germline, CDR1 is GTSNPN, CDR2 SVGIG (reference sequence). The CDR3 spans 11 residues. Trimming pared 2 bases from V and 11 bases from J, leaving 12 bases between. CDR3 coding DNA: TGTGCCTGGAGTAAGAGGGATGTGGCTTTCTTT. Encoded protein: CAWSKRDVAFF.

The V and J genes are TRBV11-1 and TRBJ2-3; 8 positions agree with TRBD1. Germline loops: CDR1 SGHAT, CDR2 FQDESV (reference sequence). V lost 3 bases to trimming and J lost 2 bases; unmatched junction nucleotides: 4. The CDR3 contains 15 residues. CDR3 nucleotides: TGTGCCAGCAGCTTCGACAGGGGTTCCACAGATACGCAGTATTTT. Its protein is CASSFDRGSTDTQYF. Based on the CDR3 plus reference TRBV11-1 and TRBJ2-3, the full variable domain is EAEVAQSPRYKITEKSQAVAFWCDPISGHATLYWYRQILGQGPELLVQFQDESVVDDSQLPKDRFSAERLKGVDSTLKIQPAELGDSAMYLCASSFDRGSTDTQYFGPGTRLTVL.

This clone was recorded once. The chain links TRBV11-3 to TRBJ1-1, with TRBD1 as a possible D gene (5 bases). The CDR3 totals 18 residues. Germline CDR1 reads SGHNT; CDR2 reads YENEEA. V was shortened by 3 bases and J by 3 bases, with 23 bases between the two germline ends. DNA for the CDR3: TGTGCCAGCAGCTTTAGGGGCGGGGGAGTTGGGGAGGACACTGAAGCTTTCTTT. Protein: CASSFRGGGVGEDTEAFF. Full variable domain (rest looked up from reference TRBV11-3 and TRBJ1-1): EAGVVQSPRYKIIEKKQPVAFWCNPISGHNTLYWYLQNLGQGPELLIRYENEEAVDDSQLPKDRFSAERLKGVDSTLKIQPAELGDSAVYLCASSFRGGGVGEDTEAFFGQGTRLTVV.

The V call is TRBV30, the J call TRBJ2-4, with TRBD2 identical over 8 bases. Trimming took 2 bases from V and 6 from J; bases not matched to a gene: 6. CDR1 is GTSNPN, CDR2 SVGIG, per germline (reference sequence). This CDR3 region has 14 residues. The CDR3 region has the DNA TGTGCCTGGAGTCGGACGGGAGGGCTAAACATTCAGTACTTC. It yields the protein CAWSRTGGLNIQYF.

The CDR3 sequence is CASSDSVSTDTQYF. CDR3 nucleotide sequence: TGTGCCAGCAGCGATAGCGTTTCCACAGATACGCAGTATTTT. This chain connects TRBV9 to TRBJ2-3; D may be TRBD2 (5 bases). Trimming took off 3 bases at V and 2 bases at J, with 10 bases between the two ends. This CDR3 has 14 amino acids. Germline CDR1 reads SGDLS; CDR2 reads YYNGEE.

J is TRBJ2-7 and V is TRBV5-4; unclear D gene. The CDR3 extends over 14 amino acids. Trimming pared 4 bases from V and 1 base from J, leaving 12 bases between. The V gene's germline CDR1 is SGHNT and CDR2 YYREEE (reference sequence). DNA for the CDR3: TGTGCCAGCAGCCCCACAGCCACGTCCTACGAGCAGTACTTC. This gives the protein CASSPTATSYEQYF.

The chain combines TRBV7-9 with TRBJ2-1; 14 nucleotides agree with TRBD2. This CDR3 spans 15 amino acids. Trimming removed 4 bases from V and 6 bases from J; junction bases left unmatched: 2. Germline V gene data show CDR1 as SEHNR and CDR2 as FQNEAQ (reference sequence). DNA for the CDR3: TGTGCCAGCAGCTCGACTAGCGGGAGGGCCAATGAGCAGTTCTTC. This translates into CASSSTSGRANEQFF.

This clone was seen a handful of times. The rearrangement joins TRBV6-6 to TRBJ2-1; TRBD2 matches at 12 bases. Trimming took 5 bases from V and 7 from J; bases not matched to a gene: 12. CDR1 MNHNY and CDR2 SVGAGI come from the germline V gene (reference sequence). This CDR3 is 17 amino acids long. The DNA for the CDR3 is TGTGCCAGCAGTCCGCGACTTCGGCTAGCGGGAGGGAATGAGCAGTTCTTC. It translates to CASSPRLRLAGGNEQFF.

This rearrangement joins TRBV30 to TRBJ1-1; D possibly corresponds to TRBD1 (6 bases). Germline V gene data show CDR1 as GTSNPN and CDR2 as SVGIG (reference sequence). V was cut by 3 bases and J by 6 bases, with 23 bases left in between. This CDR3 contains 16 residues. The CDR3 here is CAWRPTRAGDTSEAFF. The CDR3 nucleotides read TGTGCCTGGAGGCCCACGAGGGCAGGGGATACCTCTGAAGCTTTCTTT.